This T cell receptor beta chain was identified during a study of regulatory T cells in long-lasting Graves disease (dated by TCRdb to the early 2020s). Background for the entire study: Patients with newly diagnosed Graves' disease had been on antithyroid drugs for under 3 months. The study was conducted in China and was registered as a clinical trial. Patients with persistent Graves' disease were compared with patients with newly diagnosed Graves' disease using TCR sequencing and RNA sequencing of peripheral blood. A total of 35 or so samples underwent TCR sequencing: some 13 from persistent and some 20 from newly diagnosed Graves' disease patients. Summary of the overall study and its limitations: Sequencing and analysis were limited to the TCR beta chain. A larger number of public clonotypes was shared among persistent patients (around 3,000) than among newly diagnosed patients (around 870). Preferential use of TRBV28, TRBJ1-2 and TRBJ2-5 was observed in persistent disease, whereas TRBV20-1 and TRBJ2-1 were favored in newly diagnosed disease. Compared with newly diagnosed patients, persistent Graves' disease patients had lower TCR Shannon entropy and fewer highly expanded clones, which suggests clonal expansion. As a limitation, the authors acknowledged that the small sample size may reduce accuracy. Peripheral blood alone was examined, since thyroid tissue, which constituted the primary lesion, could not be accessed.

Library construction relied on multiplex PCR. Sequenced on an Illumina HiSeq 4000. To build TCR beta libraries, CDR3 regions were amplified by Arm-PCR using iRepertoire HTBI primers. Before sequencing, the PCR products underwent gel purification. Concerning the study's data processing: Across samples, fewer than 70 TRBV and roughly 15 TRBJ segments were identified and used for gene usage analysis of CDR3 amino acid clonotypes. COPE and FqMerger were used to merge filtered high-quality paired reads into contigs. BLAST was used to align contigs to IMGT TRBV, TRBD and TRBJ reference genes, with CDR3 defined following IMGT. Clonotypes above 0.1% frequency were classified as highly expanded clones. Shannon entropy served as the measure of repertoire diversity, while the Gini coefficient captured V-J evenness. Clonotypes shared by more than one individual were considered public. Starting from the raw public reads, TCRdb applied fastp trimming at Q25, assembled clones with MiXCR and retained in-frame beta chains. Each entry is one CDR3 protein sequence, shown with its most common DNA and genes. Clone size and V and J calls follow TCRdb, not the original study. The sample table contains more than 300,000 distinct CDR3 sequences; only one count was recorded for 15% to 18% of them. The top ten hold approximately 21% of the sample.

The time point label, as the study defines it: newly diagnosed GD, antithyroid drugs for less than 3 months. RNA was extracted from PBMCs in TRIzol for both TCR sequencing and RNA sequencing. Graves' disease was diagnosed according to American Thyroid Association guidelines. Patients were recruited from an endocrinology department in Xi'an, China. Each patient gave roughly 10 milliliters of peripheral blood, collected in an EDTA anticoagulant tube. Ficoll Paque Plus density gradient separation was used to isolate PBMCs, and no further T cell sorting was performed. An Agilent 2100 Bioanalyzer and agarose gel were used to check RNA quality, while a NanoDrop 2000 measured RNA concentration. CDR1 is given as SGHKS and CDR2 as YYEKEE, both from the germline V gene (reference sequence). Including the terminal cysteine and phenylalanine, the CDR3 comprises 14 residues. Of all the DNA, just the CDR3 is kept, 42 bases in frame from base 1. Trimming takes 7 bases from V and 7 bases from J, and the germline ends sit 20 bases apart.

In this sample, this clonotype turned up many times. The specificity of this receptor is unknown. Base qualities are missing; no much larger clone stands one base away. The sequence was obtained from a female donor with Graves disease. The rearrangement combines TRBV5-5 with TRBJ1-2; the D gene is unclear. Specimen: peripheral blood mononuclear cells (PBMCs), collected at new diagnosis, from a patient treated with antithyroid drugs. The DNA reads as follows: TGTGCCAGCCTCATCCCGGCCAAGGGCCTTGGCTACACCTTC. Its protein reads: CASLIPAKGLGYTF.